This T cell receptor (beta chain) is drawn from a study of PD-1 blockade in classical Hodgkin lymphoma. Study-wide context: The patients were dosed with nivolumab 3 mg/kg, infused intravenously every 2 weeks.

Time point given: cycle 4 day 1 (C4D1), after about 6 weeks of nivolumab. Every single patient, without exception, relapsed after autologous stem cell transplantation, and brentuximab vedotin exposure varied. Germline V gene data show CDR1 as WSHSY and CDR2 as SAAADI. CDR3 length: 15 residues. Trimming took off 6 bases at V and 0 bases at J, with 11 bases between the two ends. The assay was immunoSEQ multiplex PCR, and TCRdb's table has in-frame clones only and misses some. The sample has roughly 100,000 clones; about 92% are singletons. The source material was peripheral blood mononuclear cells (PBMCs), sampled before the fourth cycle of nivolumab. This clonotype originated in a human donor with classical Hodgkin lymphoma. V gene TRBV10-2 combines with J gene TRBJ1-4; D gene unclear. For the CDR3, the DNA is TGCGCCAGCAGCCTTGACGGTGCAACTAATGAAAAACTGTTTTTT. Amino acid sequence: CASSLDGATNEKLFF.